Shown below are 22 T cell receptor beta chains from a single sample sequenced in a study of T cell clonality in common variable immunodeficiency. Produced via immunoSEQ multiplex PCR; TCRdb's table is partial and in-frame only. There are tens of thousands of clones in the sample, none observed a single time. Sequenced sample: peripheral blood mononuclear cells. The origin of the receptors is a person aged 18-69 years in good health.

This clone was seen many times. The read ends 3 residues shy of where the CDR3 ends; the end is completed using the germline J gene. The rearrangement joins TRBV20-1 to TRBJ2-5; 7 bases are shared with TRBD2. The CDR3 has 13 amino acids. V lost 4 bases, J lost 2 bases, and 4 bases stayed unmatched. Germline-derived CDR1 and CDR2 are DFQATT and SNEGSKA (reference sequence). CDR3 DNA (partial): TGCAGTGCTATTGGGCGGGGGCAAGAGACC. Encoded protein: CSAIGRGQET. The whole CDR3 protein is CSAIGRGQETQYF.

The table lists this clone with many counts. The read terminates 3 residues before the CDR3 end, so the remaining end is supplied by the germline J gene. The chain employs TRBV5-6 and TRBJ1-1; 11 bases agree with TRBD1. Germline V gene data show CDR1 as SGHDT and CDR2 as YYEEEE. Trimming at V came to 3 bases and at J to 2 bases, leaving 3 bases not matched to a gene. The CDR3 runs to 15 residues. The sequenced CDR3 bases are TGTGCCAGCAGCTACGGGACAGGGGGAAACACTGAA. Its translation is CASSYGTGGNTE. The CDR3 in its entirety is CASSYGTGGNTEAFF.

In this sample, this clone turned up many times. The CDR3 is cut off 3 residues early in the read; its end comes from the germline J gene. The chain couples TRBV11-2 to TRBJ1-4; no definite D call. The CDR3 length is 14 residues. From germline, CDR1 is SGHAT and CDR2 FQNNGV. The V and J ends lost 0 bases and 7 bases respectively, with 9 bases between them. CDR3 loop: CASSLEGRFEKLFF. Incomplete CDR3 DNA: TGTGCCAGCAGCTTAGAGGGCAGGTTTGAAAAA.

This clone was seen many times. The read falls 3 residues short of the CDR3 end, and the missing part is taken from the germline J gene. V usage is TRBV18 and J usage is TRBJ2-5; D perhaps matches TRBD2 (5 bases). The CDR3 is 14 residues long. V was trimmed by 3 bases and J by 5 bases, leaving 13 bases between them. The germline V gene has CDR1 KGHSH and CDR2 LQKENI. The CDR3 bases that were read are TGTGCCAGCTCACCCCGTGCTAGCTACGAGACC. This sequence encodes CASSPRASYET. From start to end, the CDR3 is CASSPRASYETQYF.

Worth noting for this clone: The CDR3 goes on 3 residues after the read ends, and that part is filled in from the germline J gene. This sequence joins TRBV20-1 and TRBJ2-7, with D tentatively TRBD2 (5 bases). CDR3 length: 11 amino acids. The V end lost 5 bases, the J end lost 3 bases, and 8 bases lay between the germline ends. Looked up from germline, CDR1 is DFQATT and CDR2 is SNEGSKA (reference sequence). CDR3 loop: CSAADFYEQYF. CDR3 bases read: TGCAGTGCTGCGGACTTCTACGAG.

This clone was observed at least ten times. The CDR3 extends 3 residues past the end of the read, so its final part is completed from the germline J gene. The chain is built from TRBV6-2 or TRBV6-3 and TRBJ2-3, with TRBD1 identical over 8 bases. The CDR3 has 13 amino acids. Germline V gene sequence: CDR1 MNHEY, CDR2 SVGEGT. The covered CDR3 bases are TGTGCCAGCAGACAGGGGGTAGGGTCATCG. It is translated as CASRQGVGSS. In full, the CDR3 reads CASRQGVGSSQYF.

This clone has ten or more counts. CDR3 DNA (partial): TGCAGCGTTGCCGGACTAGCGGGAGGGCCCAGCACAGATACG. This encodes CSVAGLAGGPSTDT. The complete CDR3 sequence is CSVAGLAGGPSTDTQYF. The V call is TRBV29-1, the J call TRBJ2-3, with TRBD2 matching over 15 bases. The DNA ends 3 residues before the CDR3 does, and the rest of the CDR3 is filled in from the germline J gene. This CDR3 comprises 17 residues. The germline V gene encodes CDR1 SQVTM and CDR2 ANQGSEA. Unmatched junction bases numbered 5, after V lost 4 bases and J lost 0 bases.

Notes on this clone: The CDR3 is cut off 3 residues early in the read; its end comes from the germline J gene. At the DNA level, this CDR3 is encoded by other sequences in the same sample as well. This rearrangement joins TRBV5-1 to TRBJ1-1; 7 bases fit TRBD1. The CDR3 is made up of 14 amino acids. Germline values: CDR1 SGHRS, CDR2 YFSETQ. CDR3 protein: CASSLTGRGSKAFF. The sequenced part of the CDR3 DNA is TGCGCCAGCAGCCTGACAGGGAGAGGCTCCAAA.

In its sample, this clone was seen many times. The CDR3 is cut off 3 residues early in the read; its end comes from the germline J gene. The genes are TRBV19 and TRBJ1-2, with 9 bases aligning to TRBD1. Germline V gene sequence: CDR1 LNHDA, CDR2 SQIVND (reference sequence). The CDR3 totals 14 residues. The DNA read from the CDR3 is TGTGCCAGTAGTCGCCTAGGGACAGGGTCGAGC. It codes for CASSRLGTGSS. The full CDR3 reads CASSRLGTGSSYTF. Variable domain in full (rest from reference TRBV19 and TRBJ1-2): DGGITQSPKYLFRKEGQNVTLSCEQNLNHDAMYWYRQDPGQGLRLIYYSQIVNDFQKGDIAEGYSVSREKKESFPLTVTSAQKNPTAFYLCASSRLGTGSSYTFGSGTRLTVV.

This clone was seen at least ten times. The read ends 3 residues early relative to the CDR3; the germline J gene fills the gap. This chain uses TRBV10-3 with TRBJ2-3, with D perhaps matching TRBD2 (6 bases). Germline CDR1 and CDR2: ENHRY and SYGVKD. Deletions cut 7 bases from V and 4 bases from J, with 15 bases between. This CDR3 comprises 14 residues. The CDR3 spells CAIKAGRNPDTQYF. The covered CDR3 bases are TGTGCCATCAAAGCGGGCCGGAACCCAGATACG.

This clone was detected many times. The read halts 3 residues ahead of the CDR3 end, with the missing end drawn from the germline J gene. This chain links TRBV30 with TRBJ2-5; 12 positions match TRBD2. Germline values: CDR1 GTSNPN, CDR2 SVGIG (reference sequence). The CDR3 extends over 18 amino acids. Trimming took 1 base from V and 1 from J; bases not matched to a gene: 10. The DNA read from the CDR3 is TGTGCCTGGAGTGCGCCCATTGCTAGCGGGAGGGCCCAAGAGACC. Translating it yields CAWSAPIASGRAQET. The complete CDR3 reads CAWSAPIASGRAQETQYF.

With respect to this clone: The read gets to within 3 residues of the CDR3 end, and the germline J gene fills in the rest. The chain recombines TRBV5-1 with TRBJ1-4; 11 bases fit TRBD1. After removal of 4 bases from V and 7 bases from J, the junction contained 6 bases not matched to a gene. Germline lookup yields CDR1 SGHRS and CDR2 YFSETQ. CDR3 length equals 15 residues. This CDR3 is CASSTGQGAVEKLFF. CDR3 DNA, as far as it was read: TGCGCCAGCAGCACTGGACAGGGGGCCGTTGAAAAA. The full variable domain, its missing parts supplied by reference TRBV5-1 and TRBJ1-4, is KAGVTQTPRYLIKTRGQQVTLSCSPISGHRSVSWYQQTPGQGLQFLFEYFSETQRNKGNFPGRFSGRQFSNSRSEMNVSTLELGDSALYLCASSTGQGAVEKLFFGSGTQLSVL.

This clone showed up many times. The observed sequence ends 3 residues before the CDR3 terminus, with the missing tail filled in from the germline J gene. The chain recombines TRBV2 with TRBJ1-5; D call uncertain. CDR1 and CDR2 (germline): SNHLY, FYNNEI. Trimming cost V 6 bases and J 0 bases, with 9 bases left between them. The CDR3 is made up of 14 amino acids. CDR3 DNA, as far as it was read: TGTGCCAGCAGCCTAGCCAATAGCAATCAGCCC. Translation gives CASSLANSNQP. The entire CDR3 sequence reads CASSLANSNQPQHF.

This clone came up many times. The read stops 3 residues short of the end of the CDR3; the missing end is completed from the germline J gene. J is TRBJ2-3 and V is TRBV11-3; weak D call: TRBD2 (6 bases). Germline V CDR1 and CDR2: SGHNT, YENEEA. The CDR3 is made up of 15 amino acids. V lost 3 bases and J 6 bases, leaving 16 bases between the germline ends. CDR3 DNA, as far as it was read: TGTGCCAGCAGCTTGGACTATTACACAGCGGATACG. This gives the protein CASSLDYYTADT. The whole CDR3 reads CASSLDYYTADTQYF.

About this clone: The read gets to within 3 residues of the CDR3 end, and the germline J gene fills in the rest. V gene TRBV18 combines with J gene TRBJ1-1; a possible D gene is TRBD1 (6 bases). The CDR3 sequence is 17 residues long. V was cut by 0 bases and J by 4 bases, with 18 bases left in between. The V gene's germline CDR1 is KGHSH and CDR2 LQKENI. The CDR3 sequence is CASSPPQAGAAFTEAFF. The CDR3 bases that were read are TGTGCCAGCTCACCACCGCAGGCAGGGGCGGCTTTCACTGAA. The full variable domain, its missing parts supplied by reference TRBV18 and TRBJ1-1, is NAGVMQNPRHLVRRRGQEARLRCSPMKGHSHVYWYRQLPEEGLKFMVYLQKENIIDESGMPKERFSAEFPKEGPSILRIQQVVRGDSAAYFCASSPPQAGAAFTEAFFGQGTRLTVV.

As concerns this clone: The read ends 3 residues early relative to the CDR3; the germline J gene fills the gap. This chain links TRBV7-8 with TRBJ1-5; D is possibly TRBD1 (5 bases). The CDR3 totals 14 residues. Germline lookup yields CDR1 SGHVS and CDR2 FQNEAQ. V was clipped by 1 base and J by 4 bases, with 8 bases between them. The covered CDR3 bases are TGTGCCAGCAGCTTAGGCGCAGGGAATCAGCCC. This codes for CASSLGAGNQP. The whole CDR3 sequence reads CASSLGAGNQPQHF.

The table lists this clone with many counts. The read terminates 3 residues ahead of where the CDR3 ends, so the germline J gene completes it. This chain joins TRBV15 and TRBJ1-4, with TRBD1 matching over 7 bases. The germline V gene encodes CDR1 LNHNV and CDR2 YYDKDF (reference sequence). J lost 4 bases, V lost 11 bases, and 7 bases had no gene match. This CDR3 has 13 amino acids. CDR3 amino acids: CASSGQHNEKLFF. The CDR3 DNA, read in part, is TGTGCCTCGTCGGGACAGCATAATGAAAAA.

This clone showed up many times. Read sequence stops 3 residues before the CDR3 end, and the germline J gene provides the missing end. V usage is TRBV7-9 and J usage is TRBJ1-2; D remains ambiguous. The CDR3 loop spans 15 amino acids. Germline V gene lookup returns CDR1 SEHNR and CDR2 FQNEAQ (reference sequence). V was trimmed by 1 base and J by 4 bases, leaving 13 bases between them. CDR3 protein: CASSLVRPDFYGYTF. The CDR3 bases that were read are TGTGCCAGCAGCTTAGTTCGACCGGACTTCTATGGC.

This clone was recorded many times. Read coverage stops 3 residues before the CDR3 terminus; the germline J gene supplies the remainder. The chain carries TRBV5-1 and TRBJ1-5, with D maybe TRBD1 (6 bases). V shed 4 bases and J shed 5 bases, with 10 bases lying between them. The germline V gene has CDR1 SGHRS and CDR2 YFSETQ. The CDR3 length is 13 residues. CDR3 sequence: CASSMEGDQPQHF. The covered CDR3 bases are TGCGCCAGCAGCATGGAGGGGGATCAGCCC.

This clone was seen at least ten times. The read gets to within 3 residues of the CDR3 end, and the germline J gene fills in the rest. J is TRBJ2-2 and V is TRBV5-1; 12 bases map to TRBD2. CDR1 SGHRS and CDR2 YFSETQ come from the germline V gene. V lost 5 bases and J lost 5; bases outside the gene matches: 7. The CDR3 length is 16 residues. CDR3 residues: CASSNGLAGPTGELFF. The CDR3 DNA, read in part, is TGCGCCAGCAGTAACGGACTAGCGGGACCGACCGGGGAG.

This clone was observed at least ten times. The CDR3 DNA, read in part, is TGTGCCAGCGACAAAGAAGGGGGCTCG. It encodes CASDKEGGS. The whole CDR3 sequence is CASDKEGGSQYF. This chain joins TRBV9 and TRBJ2-3; TRBD1 aligns across 7 bases. The read ends 3 residues early relative to the CDR3; the germline J gene fills the gap. This CDR3 is 12 amino acids long. Per the germline V gene, CDR1 is SGDLS and CDR2 is YYNGEE.

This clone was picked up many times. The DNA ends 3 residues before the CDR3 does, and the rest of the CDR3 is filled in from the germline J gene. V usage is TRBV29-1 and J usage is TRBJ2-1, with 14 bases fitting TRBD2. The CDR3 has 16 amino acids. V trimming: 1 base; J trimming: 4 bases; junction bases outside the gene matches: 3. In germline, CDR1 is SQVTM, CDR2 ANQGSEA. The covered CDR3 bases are TGCAGCGTTGAAGGGACTAGCGGGGGGCGTTACAATGAG. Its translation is CSVEGTSGGRYNE. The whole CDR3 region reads CSVEGTSGGRYNEQFF.